The 3 T cell receptor beta chains given below trace back to one sample, sequenced in a study of T cell repertoires in cytomegalovirus infection. MiXCR, run by TCRdb on the reads, gives a single entry per CDR3 protein. The sample lists under 200,000 distinct CDR3 sequences; roughly a sixth were seen once. Sequenced: CD8+ T cells from PBMCs. The receptors were gathered from a human donor in good health (CMV status not recorded). Some clones in this sample may be carry-over from other donors' samples.

The CDR3 sequence is CASIVTGLNTEAFF. The CDR3 coding sequence is TGTGCCAGCATTGTTACGGGTTTGAACACTGAAGCTTTCTTT. The V gene is TRBV28, the J gene TRBJ1-1; D call uncertain. V was clipped by 7 bases and J by 0 bases, with 12 bases between them. Per germline, CDR1 MDHEN and CDR2 SYDVKM. The CDR3 totals 14 residues.

The chain is built from TRBV7-6 and TRBJ2-2; a possible D gene is TRBD1 (5 bases). Trimming left V 4 bases short and J 0 bases short, with 9 bases between. The CDR3 has 15 amino acids. The germline gives CDR1 SGHVS, CDR2 FNYEAQ. The CDR3, as DNA: TGTGCCAGCAGCTGGGGCAGAGCGAACACCGGGGAGCTGTTTTTT. Its protein product is CASSWGRANTGELFF. The complete variable domain, with remaining parts taken from reference TRBV7-6 and TRBJ2-2, reads GAGVSQSPRYKVTKRGQDVALRCDPISGHVSLYWYRQALGQGPEFLTYFNYEAQQDKSGLPNDRFSAERPEGSISTLTIQRTEQRDSAMYRCASSWGRANTGELFFGEGSRLTVL.

There are a few counts of this clonotype. The chain uses TRBV28 and TRBJ2-1, with a tentative D call TRBD2 (6 bases). The CDR3 length is 15 residues. Trimming stripped 8 bases from V and 5 bases from J, with 19 bases between. CDR1 MDHEN and CDR2 SYDVKM come from the germline V gene. This chain's CDR3 is CASVPPGVPNNEQFF. The CDR3, as DNA: TGTGCCAGCGTCCCCCCGGGGGTCCCCAACAATGAGCAGTTCTTC.